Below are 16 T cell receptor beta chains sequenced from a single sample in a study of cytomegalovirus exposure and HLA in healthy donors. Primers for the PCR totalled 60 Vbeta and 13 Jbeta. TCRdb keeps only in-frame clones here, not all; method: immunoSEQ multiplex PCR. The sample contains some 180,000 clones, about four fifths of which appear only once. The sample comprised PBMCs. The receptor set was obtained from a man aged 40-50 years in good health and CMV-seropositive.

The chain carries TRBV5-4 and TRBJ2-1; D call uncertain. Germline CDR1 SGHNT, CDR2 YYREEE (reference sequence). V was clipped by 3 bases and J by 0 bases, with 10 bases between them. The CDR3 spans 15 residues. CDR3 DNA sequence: TGTGCCAGCAGCTCCGGGTCGAGCTCCTACAATGAGCAGTTCTTC. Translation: CASSSGSSSYNEQFF.

The CDR3: CSVVGGSSGYTF. In nucleotides, the CDR3 is TGCAGCGTTGTTGGGGGCTCGTCGGGCTACACCTTC. V gene TRBV29-1 combines with J gene TRBJ1-2; D is perhaps TRBD1 (6 bases). The CDR3 totals 12 residues. Trimming removed 4 bases at V and 8 bases at J, with 14 bases between. CDR1 and CDR2 (germline): SQVTM, ANQGSEA.

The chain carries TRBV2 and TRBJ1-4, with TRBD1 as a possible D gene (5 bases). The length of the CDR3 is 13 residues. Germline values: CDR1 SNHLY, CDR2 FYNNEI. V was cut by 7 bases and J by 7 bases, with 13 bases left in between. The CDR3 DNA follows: TGTGCCAGCATGCAGGGATTCGGTGAAAAACTGTTTTTT. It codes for CASMQGFGEKLFF. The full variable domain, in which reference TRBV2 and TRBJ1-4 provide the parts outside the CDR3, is EPEVTQTPSHQVTQMGQEVILRCVPISNHLYFYWYRQILGQKVEFLVSFYNNEISEKSEIFDDQFSVERPDGSNFTLKIRSTKLEDSAMYFCASMQGFGEKLFFGSGTQLSVL.

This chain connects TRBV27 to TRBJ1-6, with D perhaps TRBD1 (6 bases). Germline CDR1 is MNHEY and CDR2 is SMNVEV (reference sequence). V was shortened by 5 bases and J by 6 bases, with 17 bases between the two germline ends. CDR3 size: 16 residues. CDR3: CASSTPMTGVNSPLHF. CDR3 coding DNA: TGTGCCAGCAGTACCCCGATGACAGGTGTTAATTCACCCCTCCACTTT.

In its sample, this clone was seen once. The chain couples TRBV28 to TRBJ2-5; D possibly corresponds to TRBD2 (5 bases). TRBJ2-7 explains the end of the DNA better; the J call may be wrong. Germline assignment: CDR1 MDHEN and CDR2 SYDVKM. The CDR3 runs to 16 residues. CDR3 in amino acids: CASSLGRDSVSYEQYF. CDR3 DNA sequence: TGTGCCAGCAGTTTAGGTCGTGATAGCGTATCCTACGAGCAGTACTTC.

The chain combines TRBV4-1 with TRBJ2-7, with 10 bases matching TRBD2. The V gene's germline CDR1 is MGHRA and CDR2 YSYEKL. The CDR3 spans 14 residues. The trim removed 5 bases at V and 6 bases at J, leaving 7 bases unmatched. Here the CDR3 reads CASSGTGTSAEQYF. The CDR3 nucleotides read TGCGCCAGCAGCGGTACCGGGACTAGCGCCGAGCAGTACTTC.

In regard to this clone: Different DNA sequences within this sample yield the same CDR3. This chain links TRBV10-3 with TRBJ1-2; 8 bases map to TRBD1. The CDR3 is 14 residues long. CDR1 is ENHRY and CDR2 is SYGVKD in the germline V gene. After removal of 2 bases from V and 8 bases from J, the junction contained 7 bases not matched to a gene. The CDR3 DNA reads TGTGCCATCAGTGAGAGTCAGGGGGCGCGGGGCTACACCTTC. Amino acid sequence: CAISESQGARGYTF.

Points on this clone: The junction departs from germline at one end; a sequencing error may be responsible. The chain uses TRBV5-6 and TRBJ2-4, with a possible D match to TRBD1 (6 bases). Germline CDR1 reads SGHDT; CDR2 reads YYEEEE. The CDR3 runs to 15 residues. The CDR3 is CASSQDSLAKNSQYF. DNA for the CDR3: TGTGCCAGCAGCCAGGACAGTTTAGCCAAAAACAGTCAGTACTTC. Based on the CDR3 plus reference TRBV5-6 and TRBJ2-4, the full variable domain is DAGVTQSPTHLIKTRGQQVTLRCSPKSGHDTVSWYQQALGQGPQFIFQYYEEEERQRGNFPDRFSGHQFPNYSSELNVNALLLGDSALYLCASSQDSLAKNSQYFGAGTRLSVL.

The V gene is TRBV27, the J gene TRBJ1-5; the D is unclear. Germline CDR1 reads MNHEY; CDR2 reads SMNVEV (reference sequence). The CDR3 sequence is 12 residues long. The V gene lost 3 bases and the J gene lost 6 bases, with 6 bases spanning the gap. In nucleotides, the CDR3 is TGTGCCAGCAGTTTCCCGGGTCAGCCCCAGCATTTT. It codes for CASSFPGQPQHF.

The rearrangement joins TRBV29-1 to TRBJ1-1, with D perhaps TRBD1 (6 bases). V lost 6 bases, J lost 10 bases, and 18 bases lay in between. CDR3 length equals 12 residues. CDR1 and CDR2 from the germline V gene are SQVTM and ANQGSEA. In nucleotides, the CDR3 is TGCAGCGTCCCCGGGACATCGAATCGAGCTTTCTTT. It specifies CSVPGTSNRAFF.

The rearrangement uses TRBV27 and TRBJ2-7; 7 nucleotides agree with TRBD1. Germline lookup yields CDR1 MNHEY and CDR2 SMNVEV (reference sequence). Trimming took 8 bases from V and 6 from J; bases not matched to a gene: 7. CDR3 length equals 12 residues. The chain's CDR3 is CASFVTGPEQYF. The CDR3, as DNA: TGTGCCAGCTTTGTGACAGGGCCCGAGCAGTACTTC.

DNA for the CDR3: TGTGCCAGTACCAAAGACAGGGTGGGCAATCAGCCCCAGCATTTT. Its protein product is CASTKDRVGNQPQHF. This sequence joins TRBV19 and TRBJ1-5; 7 positions match TRBD1. CDR1 is LNHDA and CDR2 is SQIVND in the germline V gene (reference sequence). The V gene end was trimmed by 7 bases and the J gene end by 2 bases; junction bases not matched to a gene: 8. The CDR3 spans 15 residues.

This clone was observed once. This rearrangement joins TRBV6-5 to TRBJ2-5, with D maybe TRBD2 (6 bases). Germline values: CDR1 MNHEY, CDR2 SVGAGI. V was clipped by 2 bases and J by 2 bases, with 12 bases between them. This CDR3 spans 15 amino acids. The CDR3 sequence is CASSYDTSRQETQYF. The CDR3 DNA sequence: TGTGCCAGCAGTTACGATACTAGCAGACAAGAGACCCAGTACTTC.

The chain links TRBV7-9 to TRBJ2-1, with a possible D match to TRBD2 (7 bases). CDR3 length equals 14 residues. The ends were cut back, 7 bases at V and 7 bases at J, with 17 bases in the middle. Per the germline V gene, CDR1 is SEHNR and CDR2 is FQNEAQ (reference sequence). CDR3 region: CASTGGTSFNEQFF. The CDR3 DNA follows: TGTGCCAGCACCGGGGGGACAAGCTTTAATGAGCAGTTCTTC.

This CDR3 is CASSLDGNPSGELFF. In DNA form, the CDR3 reads TGTGCCAGCAGCTTAGACGGTAACCCGTCCGGGGAGCTGTTTTTT. The chain couples TRBV7-2 to TRBJ2-2; D uncertain. There are 15 residues in the CDR3. V dropped 1 base and J dropped 6 bases, with 12 bases sitting between them. The germline gives CDR1 SGHTA, CDR2 FQGNSA.

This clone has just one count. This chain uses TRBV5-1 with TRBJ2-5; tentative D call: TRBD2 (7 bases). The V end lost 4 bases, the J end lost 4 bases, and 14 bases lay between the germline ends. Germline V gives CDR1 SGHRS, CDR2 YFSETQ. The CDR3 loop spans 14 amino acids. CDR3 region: CASSQNAGAETQYF. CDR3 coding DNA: TGCGCCAGCAGCCAAAACGCGGGGGCAGAGACCCAGTACTTC.